The clone carrying this T cell receptor (beta chain) was found once. TCRdb's copy holds only in-frame clones and misses some; the assay was immunoSEQ multiplex PCR. In the table there are 78,000 or so clones, around nine tenths of which are singletons. The data were taken from a study of technical replicates of blood from a few donors. The CDR3 is 11 amino acids. The germline V and J ends were trimmed by 7 bases and 2 bases, with 6 bases remaining between them. The V gene's germline CDR1 is MGHDK and CDR2 SYGVNS. The chain couples TRBV25-1 to TRBJ2-7, with D tentatively TRBD2 (5 bases). This sequence originates from a human donor in good health. Sequenced input: T cells isolated from PBMCs. The CDR3 here is CASTGAYEQYF. The CDR3 region has the DNA TGTGCCAGCACCGGGGCCTACGAGCAGTACTTC.